This T cell receptor (beta chain) derives from a study of T-cell memory formation after mild COVID-19. At least ten counts were recorded for this clonotype. The CDR3 is 14 amino acids. The V gene lost 6 bases and the J gene lost 8 bases, with 17 bases spanning the gap. Constant-segment-primed 5'RACE gave TCR alpha and TCR beta cDNA libraries with sample barcodes and UMIs. From the 5' RACE reads, TCRdb called clonotypes with MiXCR, one entry per CDR3 protein. The data show roughly 600,000 distinct CDR3 sequences, roughly 18% seen once. The V gene is TRBV12-3 or TRBV12-4, the J gene TRBJ2-1, with unresolved D. The material sequenced was PBMCs or a T cell subset sorted from them (not recorded which). The source is an adult woman who had mild COVID-19 (a few samples of this study predate the infection). Cell type and time point are not known. This chain's CDR3 is CASSQTMVIDEQFF. CDR3 DNA sequence: TGTGCCAGCAGCCAGACAATGGTTATCGATGAGCAGTTCTTC.